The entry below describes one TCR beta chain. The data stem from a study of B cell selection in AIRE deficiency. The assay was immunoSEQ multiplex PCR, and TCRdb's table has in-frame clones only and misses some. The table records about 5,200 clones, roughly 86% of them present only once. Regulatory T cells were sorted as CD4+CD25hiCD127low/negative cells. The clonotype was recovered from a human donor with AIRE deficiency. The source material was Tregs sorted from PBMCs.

The CDR3 reads CASRKTGANSPLHF. As DNA, the CDR3 is TGTGCCAGTAGAAAGACAGGGGCGAATTCACCCCTCCACTTT. The rearrangement joins TRBV19 to TRBJ1-6; 8 bases fit TRBD1. The germline V gene encodes CDR1 LNHDA and CDR2 SQIVND (reference sequence). The ends lost 6 bases at V and 7 bases at J; junction bases unmatched: 5. The length of the CDR3 is 14 residues.